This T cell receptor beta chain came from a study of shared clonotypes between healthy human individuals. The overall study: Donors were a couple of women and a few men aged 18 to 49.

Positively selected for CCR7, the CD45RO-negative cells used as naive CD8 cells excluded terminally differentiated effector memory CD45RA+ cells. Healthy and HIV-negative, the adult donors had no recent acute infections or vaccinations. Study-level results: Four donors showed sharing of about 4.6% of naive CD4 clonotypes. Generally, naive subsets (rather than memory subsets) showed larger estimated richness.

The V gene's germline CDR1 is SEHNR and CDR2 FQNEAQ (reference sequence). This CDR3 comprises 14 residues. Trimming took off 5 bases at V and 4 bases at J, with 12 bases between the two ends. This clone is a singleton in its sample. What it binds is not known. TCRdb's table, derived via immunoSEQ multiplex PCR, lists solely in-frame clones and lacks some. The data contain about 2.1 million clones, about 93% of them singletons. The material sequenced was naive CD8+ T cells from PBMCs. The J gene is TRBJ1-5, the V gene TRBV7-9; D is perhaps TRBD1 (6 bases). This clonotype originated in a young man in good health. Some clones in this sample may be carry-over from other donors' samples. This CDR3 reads CASSPRGQNQPQHF. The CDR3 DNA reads TGTGCCAGCAGCCCCCGCGGACAGAATCAGCCCCAGCATTTT.